This TCR beta chain stems from a study of beta chain features in type 1 diabetes. Background on the study: No patient-donor differences in age, gender, total cells or subset yield.

Concerning this clone itself: Its antigen is not known. One junction end does not reproduce the germline sequence, and a read error may be involved. This CDR3 is also generated by other DNA sequences in the sample.

CDR3 length: 15 amino acids. Germline lookup yields CDR1 SGHDT and CDR2 YYEEEE. Study observations and caveats: Within each of all four CD4+ subsets, Type 1 diabetes patients had TCRB CDR3s that were moderately but significantly shorter. Whether HLA type influences TCRB rearrangement remained unresolved here.

The investigators reverse transcribed all of the isolated RNA, so they sequenced expressed TCRB transcripts. This table comes from immunoSEQ multiplex PCR, and its TCRdb copy is limited to in-frame clones, with some not included. The sample consists of 20,000 to 25,000 clones, around 63% of them appearing once. Each of the CD4+ naive, central memory, regulatory and stem cell-like memory populations was sorted via CD45RO/CCR7/CD25/CD127/CD95/CD27. The sequence derives from a man in his late teens or twenties with type 1 diabetes. The specimen was Tregs from blood. The V gene is TRBV5-6, the J gene TRBJ2-6; possible D gene TRBD1, 5 bases. The CDR3 sequence: CASSLAATGANVLTF. The CDR3 DNA is TGTGCCAGCAGCTTGGCCGCGACTGGGGCCAACGTCCTGACCTTC.